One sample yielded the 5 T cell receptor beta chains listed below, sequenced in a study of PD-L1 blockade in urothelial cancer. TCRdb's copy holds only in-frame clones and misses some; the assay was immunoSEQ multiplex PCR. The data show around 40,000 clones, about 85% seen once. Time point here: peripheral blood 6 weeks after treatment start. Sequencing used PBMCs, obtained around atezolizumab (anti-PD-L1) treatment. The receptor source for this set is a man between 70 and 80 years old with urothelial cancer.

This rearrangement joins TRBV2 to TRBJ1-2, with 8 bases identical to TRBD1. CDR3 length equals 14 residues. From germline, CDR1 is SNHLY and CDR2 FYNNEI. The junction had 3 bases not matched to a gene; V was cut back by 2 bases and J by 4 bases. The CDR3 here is CASSETGGTYGYTF. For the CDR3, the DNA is TGTGCCAGCAGTGAAACAGGGGGTACCTATGGCTACACCTTC.

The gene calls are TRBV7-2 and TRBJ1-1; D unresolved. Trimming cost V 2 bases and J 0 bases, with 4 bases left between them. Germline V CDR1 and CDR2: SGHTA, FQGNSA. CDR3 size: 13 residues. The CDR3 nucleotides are TGTGCCAGCAGCTTACATTTGAACACTGAAGCTTTCTTT. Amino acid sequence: CASSLHLNTEAFF.

In nucleotides, the CDR3 is TGTGCCAGCAGCTTTGGGCTAGCGGGAGGGGGCGAGCAGTACTTC. Translated: CASSFGLAGGGEQYF. The chain combines TRBV7-9 with TRBJ2-7; the match to TRBD2 covers 12 bases. Germline trimming cut 3 bases from V and 6 bases from J; bases unmatched to any gene: 6. The CDR3 covers 15 residues. Per the germline V gene, CDR1 is SEHNR and CDR2 is FQNEAQ (reference sequence).

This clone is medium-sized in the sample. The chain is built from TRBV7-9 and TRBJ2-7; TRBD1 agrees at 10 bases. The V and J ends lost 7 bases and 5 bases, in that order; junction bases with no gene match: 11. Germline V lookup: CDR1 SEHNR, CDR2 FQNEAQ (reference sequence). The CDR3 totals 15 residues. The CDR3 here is CASTRGQGVLNEQYF. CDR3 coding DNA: TGTGCCAGCACCAGAGGACAGGGGGTTCTAAACGAGCAGTACTTC.

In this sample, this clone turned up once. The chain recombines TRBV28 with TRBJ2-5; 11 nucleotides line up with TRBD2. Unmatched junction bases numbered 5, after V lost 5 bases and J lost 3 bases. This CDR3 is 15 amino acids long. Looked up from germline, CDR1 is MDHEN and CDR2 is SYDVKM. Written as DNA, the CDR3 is TGTGCCAGCAGTCCCCATAGCGGGGGGGAAGAGACCCAGTACTTC. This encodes CASSPHSGGEETQYF.